The 30 T cell receptor beta chains given below trace back to one sample, sequenced in a study of CD4 and CD8 cells across lung adenocarcinoma regions. TCRdb called the PCR reads again in MiXCR, with one record for every CDR3 protein. The sample includes 16,000 or so distinct CDR3 sequences, approximately 50% of them seen just once. The sample comprised CD8+ T cells from the center of a lung tumor. These TCRs come from a female donor with lung adenocarcinoma. The CD4 and CD8 labels of this study may be unreliable.

The rearrangement joins TRBV10-1 to TRBJ2-3; 11 positions agree with TRBD1. This CDR3 has 14 amino acids. In germline, CDR1 is WNHNN, CDR2 SYGVQD (reference sequence). The junction had 2 bases not matched to a gene; V was cut back by 5 bases and J by 4 bases. The CDR3 DNA follows: TGCGCCAGCAGTAGGACAGGGGGCGCAGATACGCAGTATTTT. It yields the protein CASSRTGGADTQYF.

On this clonotype: An end of the junction differs from the germline gene, which may be a read error. V gene TRBV6-1 combines with J gene TRBJ2-4, with TRBD2 matching over 8 bases. This CDR3 is built from 17 residues. Per the germline V gene, CDR1 is MNHNS and CDR2 is SASEGT. The CDR3 nucleotides read TGTGCCAGGAGCCGCTTCTCGGGGCGGGGGGCCAAAAACATGCAGTACTTC. This encodes CARSRFSGRGAKNMQYF.

The chain employs TRBV6-1 and TRBJ2-3; 7 bases are a match to TRBD2. The J call could be wrong; TRBJ2-7 is a better fit for the DNA end. Germline V gene sequence: CDR1 MNHNS, CDR2 SASEGT. CDR3 length equals 17 residues. This chain's CDR3 is CASSRRLGGGSTDTQYF. CDR3 bases: TGTGCCAGCAGCCGCCGACTGGGGGGGGGATCCACAGATACGCAGTACTTC.

CDR3 sequence: CASSEVLGGREQGSQYF. The CDR3 region has the DNA TGTGCCAGCAGTGAGGTGCTCGGGGGCCGTGAACAAGGGTCTCAGTACTTC. The chain joins TRBV6-1 to TRBJ2-5; tentatively, D is TRBD1 or TRBD2 (6 bases each). V gave up 3 bases and J gave up 11 bases, with 28 bases separating them. Germline V gene data show CDR1 as MNHNS and CDR2 as SASEGT. The CDR3 has 17 amino acids.

In the case of this clonotype: One end of the junction fails to match germline, which may point to a read error. This chain links TRBV10-3 with TRBJ2-5; D perhaps matches TRBD2 (7 bases). This CDR3 has 15 residues. Looked up from germline, CDR1 is ENHRY and CDR2 is SYGVKD. The CDR3 loop reads CCAGPGGRGQETQYF. The CDR3 nucleotides are TGTTGCGCGGGTCCCGGGGGGCGGGGCCAAGAGACCCAGTATTTC.

This clonotype came up many times. The chain uses TRBV7-6 and TRBJ2-1; possibly TRBD2 for D (5 bases). The CDR3 has 18 residues. The germline V gene has CDR1 SGHVS and CDR2 FNYEAQ. The V end was cut by 3 bases, the J end by 0 bases, with 18 bases between. The DNA of the CDR3 is TGTGCCAGCAGCTTGGACCAGCGGCACGCAGACTCCTACAATGAGCAGTTCTTC. Translated: CASSLDQRHADSYNEQFF.

As concerns this clonotype: Sequence at one end of the junction differs from germline and may be a read error. This rearrangement joins TRBV10-1 to TRBJ2-4; 7 bases map to TRBD1. CDR3 length: 14 residues. In germline, CDR1 is WNHNN, CDR2 SYGVQD (reference sequence). The CDR3 DNA sequence: TGCGGCAGCAGGGGGTTGAGTGCCAAAAACACGCAGTACTTC. Encoded protein: CGSRGLSAKNTQYF.

The chain joins TRBV6-1 to TRBJ2-5, with D possibly TRBD2 on 6 matching bases. The J call may be faulty, since TRBJ2-7 better matches the DNA end. The CDR3 loop spans 15 amino acids. CDR1 MNHNS and CDR2 SASEGT come from the germline V gene. CDR3 amino acids: CASSEVSGATYEQYF. Written as DNA, the CDR3 is TGTGCCAGCAGTGAAGTTAGCGGAGCTACCTACGAGCAGTACTTC.

Points on this clonotype: The junction departs from germline at one end; a sequencing error may be responsible. The V call is TRBV6-1, the J call TRBJ2-3; TRBD2 matches at 9 bases. The end of the DNA is better explained by TRBJ2-4, so the J call may be wrong. The length of the CDR3 is 15 residues. Per the germline V gene, CDR1 is MNHNS and CDR2 is SASEGT. CDR3 in DNA: TGTGGCCGCGTTCCGGGGCGGGGGGGCAAAAACACTCAGTACTTC. Its translation: CGRVPGRGGKNTQYF.

V gene TRBV6-5 combines with J gene TRBJ2-1; 14 bases agree with TRBD2. Germline V gene lookup returns CDR1 MNHEY and CDR2 SVGAGI. The CDR3 totals 17 residues. V lost 2 bases and J lost 1; bases outside the gene matches: 1. CDR3 sequence: CASSYGTSGRSYNEQFF. CDR3 nucleotides: TGTGCCAGCAGTTACGGGACTAGCGGGAGATCCTACAATGAGCAGTTCTTC.

This clonotype was seen a single time. The chain is built from TRBV6-1 and TRBJ2-3; 9 bases are a match to TRBD1. The J call is doubtful: the DNA matches TRBJ2-7 better. Germline assignment: CDR1 MNHNS and CDR2 SASEGT. This CDR3 region has 15 residues. The CDR3 loop is CASKRDRDPSYEQYV. The CDR3 nucleotides are TGTGCCAGCAAACGGGACAGGGACCCCTCCTACGAGCAGTACGTC.

On this clonotype itself: One junction end disagrees with the germline gene, perhaps due to a read error. The chain combines TRBV6-1 with TRBJ2-4; D possibly matches TRBD1 or TRBD2 (5 bases each). The CDR3 contains 16 residues. Germline V gene data show CDR1 as MNHNS and CDR2 as SASEGT. The CDR3 reads CASSATGLRAKDIQYF. CDR3 DNA: TGTGCCAGCAGTGCTACGGGGCTGCGAGCCAAAGACATTCAGTACTTC.

This clonotype has a count of ten or more. The chain links TRBV6-1 to TRBJ1-4; 7 bases agree with TRBD1. This CDR3 has 14 residues. V shed 6 bases, J shed 7 bases, and the junction held 8 bases outside the gene matches. The V gene's germline CDR1 is MNHNS and CDR2 SASEGT. The CDR3 DNA reads as TGTGCCAGCAGCCCACAGGGGTGGAGTGAAAAACTGTTTTTT. Protein product: CASSPQGWSEKLFF.

The chain couples TRBV10-1 to TRBJ2-3; D perhaps matches TRBD1 (6 bases). In germline, CDR1 is WNHNN, CDR2 SYGVQD (reference sequence). This CDR3 contains 14 residues. CDR3 bases: TGCGCGGGCAGTGGGGGCAGTGACCAGGATACGCAGTATTTT. Its protein product is CAGSGGSDQDTQYF.

A note on this clonotype: A read error may account for a junction end that differs from germline. V and J are TRBV10-3 and TRBJ2-3; D call uncertain. This CDR3 region has 13 residues. The germline gives CDR1 ENHRY, CDR2 SYGVKD. This CDR3 reads CAISIVAADTQYF. CDR3 nucleotide sequence: TGTGCCATCAGTATAGTTGCCGCAGATACTCAGTATTTT.

As concerns this clonotype: One junction end does not reproduce the germline sequence, and a read error may be involved. The gene calls are TRBV6-1 and TRBJ2-3; D is undetermined. There are 15 residues in the CDR3. Per germline, CDR1 MNHNS and CDR2 SASEGT. The CDR3 sequence: CASSPGRWGTDTQYF. The CDR3 region has the DNA TGTGCCAGCAGTCCGGGCCGGTGGGGAACAGATACGCAGTACTTT.

This rearrangement joins TRBV6-5 to TRBJ2-1, with D perhaps TRBD1 or TRBD2 (5 bases each). This CDR3 comprises 12 residues. The ends were cut back, 4 bases at V and 7 bases at J, with 8 bases in the middle. CDR1 is MNHEY and CDR2 is SVGAGI in the germline V gene. The CDR3 DNA reads as TGTGCCAGCAGTTCCGGGACGAATGAGCAGTTCTTC. Protein: CASSSGTNEQFF.

The CDR3 nucleotides are TGTGCCAGCAGGGGGCGCGGGGGCCCTGACACAGATACGCAGTACTTC. Translation gives CASRGRGGPDTDTQYF. V and J are TRBV6-1 and TRBJ2-3; D might be TRBD2 (7 bases). The end of the DNA fits TRBJ2-7 better, so the J call may be wrong. CDR1 is MNHNS and CDR2 is SASEGT in the germline V gene. The CDR3 covers 16 residues.

The chain recombines TRBV27 with TRBJ2-4; D possibly corresponds to TRBD2 (5 bases). The DNA end is a closer match to TRBJ2-5, so the J assignment may be wrong. The CDR3 contains 14 residues. From germline, CDR1 is MNHEY and CDR2 SMNVEV (reference sequence). The CDR3 nucleotides are TGTGCCAGCAGCACCAGAGGGCCCCGGGAGACCCAGTACTTC. As protein: CASSTRGPRETQYF.

This rearrangement joins TRBV10-2 to TRBJ1-1; weak D call: TRBD1 (6 bases). CDR3 length: 13 residues. V gave up 7 bases and J gave up 5 bases, with 14 bases separating them. Germline V gives CDR1 WSHSY, CDR2 SAAADI. In DNA form, the CDR3 reads TGCGCCAGCACTGAAAGGGGGGGAACTGAAGCTTTCTTT. Its translation is CASTERGGTEAFF.

As to this clonotype: One junction end does not reproduce the germline sequence, and a read error may be involved. The genes are TRBV10-3 and TRBJ2-4; D might be TRBD1 or TRBD2, each matching 5 bases. The CDR3 is 14 residues long. Looked up from germline, CDR1 is ENHRY and CDR2 is SYGVKD. CDR3 DNA: TGCCGCGTCACGGGGCTGGGAGCCAAAGACACTCAGTACTTC. Translating gives CRVTGLGAKDTQYF.

V is TRBV27 and J is TRBJ2-1, with D hard to call. The length of the CDR3 is 11 residues. Germline V lookup: CDR1 MNHEY, CDR2 SMNVEV (reference sequence). Trimming took 5 bases from V and 4 from J, leaving 3 bases between them. The CDR3 coding sequence is TGTGCCAGCAGTCAGTACAATGAGCAGTTCTTC. This encodes CASSQYNEQFF.

On this clonotype itself: The junction shows a germline mismatch at one end, possibly a read error. The CDR3 DNA sequence: TGTGCGGGCAGTGGGGGCTGTGACCAAGAGACGCAGTACTTC. As protein: CAGSGGCDQETQYF. The chain uses TRBV6-1 and TRBJ2-5, with D possibly TRBD1 on 6 matching bases. CDR1 and CDR2 from the germline V gene are MNHNS and SASEGT. The CDR3 covers 14 residues.

The chain employs TRBV6-5 and TRBJ2-3; no definite D call. The germline gives CDR1 MNHEY, CDR2 SVGAGI. V lost 7 bases and J lost 12, with 26 bases in between. This CDR3 is built from 15 residues. The CDR3 DNA reads as TGTGCCAGCATTTCGGGCATGTGGCCCACAGACACTCAGTATTTT. Encoded protein: CASISGMWPTDTQYF.

The rearrangement uses TRBV10-3 and TRBJ2-3; TRBD2 matches 8 bases. Germline assignment: CDR1 ENHRY and CDR2 SYGVKD. The CDR3 totals 14 residues. The DNA for the CDR3 is TGTGCGGGCTCGGGGGGGAGTGAAGGAGAGACGCAGTATTTT. It yields the protein CAGSGGSEGETQYF.

The chain is built from TRBV6-1 and TRBJ2-4; 7 bases are shared with TRBD1. The V segment lost 11 bases and the J segment 12 bases; nucleotides outside the gene matches: 25. CDR3 length: 16 residues. Per the germline V gene, CDR1 is MNHNS and CDR2 is SASEGT. In nucleotides, the CDR3 is TGTGCCTGCCGTGTTAGGGGGCACCCAGCCAAAGACACTCAGTACTTC. This translates into CACRVRGHPAKDTQYF.

The genes are TRBV7-2 and TRBJ2-1, with D perhaps TRBD2 (6 bases). The germline V gene encodes CDR1 SGHTA and CDR2 FQGNSA. Trimming stripped 3 bases from V and 13 bases from J, with 16 bases between. This CDR3 is built from 13 residues. CDR3 sequence reads: CASSFGSGRGQFF. CDR3 DNA: TGTGCCAGCAGCTTCGGTAGCGGAAGAGGTCAGTTCTTC.

The chain carries TRBV6-4 and TRBJ2-1; TRBD2 aligns across 12 bases. Germline V CDR1 and CDR2: MRHNA, SNTAGT. The CDR3 spans 14 residues. Unmatched junction bases numbered 6, after V lost 3 bases and J lost 12 bases. CDR3 sequence (DNA): TGTGCCAGCAGTGATGGGCTAGCGGGAGGGATGCAGTTCTTC. Translating gives CASSDGLAGGMQFF.

This clonotype was detected only once. V and J are TRBV7-2 and TRBJ2-1; the D gene is possibly TRBD2 (6 bases). Germline V gene lookup returns CDR1 SGHTA and CDR2 FQGNSA. The CDR3 has 14 amino acids. Trimming took 3 bases from V and 4 from J, leaving 10 bases between them. The CDR3 sequence: CASSLAREYNEQFF. The CDR3 DNA is TGTGCCAGCAGCTTGGCTCGGGAGTACAATGAGCAGTTCTTC.

This clonotype was detected ten times or more. This chain joins TRBV4-1 and TRBJ2-5, with 11 bases identical to TRBD1. TRBJ2-7 matches the DNA end more closely, so the J call is doubtful. CDR3 length: 18 amino acids. Looked up from germline, CDR1 is MGHRA and CDR2 is YSYEKL. The DNA of the CDR3 is TGCGCCAGCAGCCCTAAAGGAGCCGGACAGGGGGCTTTGTACGAGCAGTACTTC. Its protein is CASSPKGAGQGALYEQYF.